The 2 T cell receptor beta chains reported below all come from one sample, sequenced in a study of Tregs in tolerant kidney transplant recipients. Here immunoSEQ multiplex PCR was the method, and the copy in TCRdb shows in-frame clones only, minus some. The sample shows about 240,000 clones, approximately 84% of them seen only once. Material for sequencing was CD4+ T cells from blood. These receptors were collected from a human donor in good health.

The chain recombines TRBV11-2 with TRBJ2-3; no clear D gene. This CDR3 has 11 amino acids. Germline V gene sequence: CDR1 SGHAT, CDR2 FQNNGV. Trimming shortened V by 1 base and J by 5 bases, and 1 base separated the two germline ends. Here the CDR3 reads CASSLGDTQYF. Written as DNA, the CDR3 is TGTGCCAGCAGCTTAGGAGATACGCAGTATTTT.

The chain employs TRBV19 and TRBJ2-3; no clear D. V shed 3 bases and J shed 2 bases, with 9 bases lying between them. CDR3 length: 14 residues. Germline CDR1 and CDR2: LNHDA and SQIVND (reference sequence). The CDR3 region has the DNA TGTGCCAGTAGTATTTATGGAACCACAGATACGCAGTATTTT. Translated: CASSIYGTTDTQYF.